This paragraph reports one T cell receptor (beta chain). The antigen is not known. From germline, CDR1 is MNHEY and CDR2 SMNVEV (reference sequence). V lost 6 bases to trimming and J lost 2 bases, with 9 bases between them. CDR3 length: 13 amino acids. This sample stems from a study of cytomegalovirus exposure and HLA in healthy donors. Primers for the PCR totalled 60 Vbeta and 13 Jbeta. As processed by the authors: In a later analysis, around 11 million of approximately 81 million unique beta chains occurred in at least two donors. Clones were read by immunoSEQ multiplex PCR, and TCRdb kept only the in-frame ones, dropping some. V and J calls plus clone size are reproduced from that table; the DNA served to infer D and trimming. This sample has 110,000 or so clones; approximately 72% occur once, and the top ten carry approximately 2%. Study results and caveats: Generally TCR sequences proved uncommon, though certain public TCRs appeared in numerous donors.

The sample comprised PBMCs. This receptor was taken from a man aged 25 to 45 in good health and CMV-seronegative. The chain links TRBV27 to TRBJ2-3; D call uncertain. CDR3 region: CASRARVTDTQYF. The CDR3 bases are TGTGCCAGCAGAGCTAGAGTCACAGATACGCAGTATTTT.